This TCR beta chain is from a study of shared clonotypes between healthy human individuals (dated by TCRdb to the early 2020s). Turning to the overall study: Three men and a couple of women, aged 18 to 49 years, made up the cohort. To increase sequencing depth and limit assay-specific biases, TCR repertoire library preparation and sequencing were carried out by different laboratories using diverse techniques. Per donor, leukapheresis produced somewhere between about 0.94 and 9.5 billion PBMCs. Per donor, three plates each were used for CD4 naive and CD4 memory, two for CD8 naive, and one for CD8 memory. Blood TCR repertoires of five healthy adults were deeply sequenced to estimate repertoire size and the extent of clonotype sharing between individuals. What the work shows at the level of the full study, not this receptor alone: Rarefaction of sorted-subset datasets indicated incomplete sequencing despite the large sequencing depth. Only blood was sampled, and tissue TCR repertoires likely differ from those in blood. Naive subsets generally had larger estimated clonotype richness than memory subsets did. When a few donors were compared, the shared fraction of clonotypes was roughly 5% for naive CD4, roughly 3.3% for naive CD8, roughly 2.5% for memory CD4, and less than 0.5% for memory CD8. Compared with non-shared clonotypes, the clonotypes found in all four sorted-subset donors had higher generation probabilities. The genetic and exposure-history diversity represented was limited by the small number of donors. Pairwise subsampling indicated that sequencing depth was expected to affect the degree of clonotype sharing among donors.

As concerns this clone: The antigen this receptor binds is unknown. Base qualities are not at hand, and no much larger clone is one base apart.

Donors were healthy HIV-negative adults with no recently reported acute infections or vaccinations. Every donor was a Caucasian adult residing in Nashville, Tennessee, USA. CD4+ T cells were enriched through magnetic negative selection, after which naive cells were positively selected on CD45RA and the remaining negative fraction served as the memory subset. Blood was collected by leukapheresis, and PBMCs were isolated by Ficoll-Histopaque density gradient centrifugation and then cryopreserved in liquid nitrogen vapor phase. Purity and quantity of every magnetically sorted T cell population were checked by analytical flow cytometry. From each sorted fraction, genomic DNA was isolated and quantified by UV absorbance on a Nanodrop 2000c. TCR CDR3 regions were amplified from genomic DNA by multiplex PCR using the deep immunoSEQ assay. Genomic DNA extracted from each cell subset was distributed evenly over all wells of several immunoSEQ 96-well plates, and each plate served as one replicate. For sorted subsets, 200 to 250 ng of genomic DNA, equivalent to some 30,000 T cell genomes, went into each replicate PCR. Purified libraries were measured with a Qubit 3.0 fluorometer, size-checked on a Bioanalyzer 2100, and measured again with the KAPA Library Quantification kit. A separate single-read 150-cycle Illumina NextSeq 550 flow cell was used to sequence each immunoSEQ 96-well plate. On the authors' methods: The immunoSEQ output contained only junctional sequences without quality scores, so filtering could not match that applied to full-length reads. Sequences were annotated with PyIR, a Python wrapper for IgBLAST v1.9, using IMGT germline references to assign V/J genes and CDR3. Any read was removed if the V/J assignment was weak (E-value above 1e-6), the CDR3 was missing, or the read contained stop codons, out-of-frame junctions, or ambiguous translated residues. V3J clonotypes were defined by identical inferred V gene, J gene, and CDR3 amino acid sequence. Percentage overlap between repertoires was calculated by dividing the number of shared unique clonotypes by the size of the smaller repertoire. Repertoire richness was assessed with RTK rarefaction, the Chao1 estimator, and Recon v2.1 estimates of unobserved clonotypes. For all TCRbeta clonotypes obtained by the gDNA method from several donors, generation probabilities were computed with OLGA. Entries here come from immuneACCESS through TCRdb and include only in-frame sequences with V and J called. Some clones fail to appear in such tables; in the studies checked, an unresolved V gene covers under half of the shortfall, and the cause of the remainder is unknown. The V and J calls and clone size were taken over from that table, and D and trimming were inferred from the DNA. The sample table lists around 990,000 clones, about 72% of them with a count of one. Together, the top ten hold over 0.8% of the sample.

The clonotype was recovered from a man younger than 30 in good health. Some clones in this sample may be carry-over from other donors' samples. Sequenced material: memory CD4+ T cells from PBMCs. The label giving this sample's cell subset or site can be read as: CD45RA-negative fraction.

In nucleotides, the sequence is TGTGCCAGCAGTCTCGACAGGGGGAAGGGTGATACGCAGTATTTT. This gives the protein CASSLDRGKGDTQYF. The rearrangement combines TRBV28 with TRBJ2-3; 9 nucleotides in the junction match TRBD1. The junction shows trimming of 5 bases on V and 6 bases on J, and the gene matches do not reach 9 bases of it. Via the germline V gene, CDR1 is MDHEN and CDR2 SYDVKM. Inclusive of the bounding cysteine and phenylalanine, the CDR3 is 15 residues long. Only the CDR3 portion is preserved as DNA: 45 bases, with reading frame beginning at the first base.